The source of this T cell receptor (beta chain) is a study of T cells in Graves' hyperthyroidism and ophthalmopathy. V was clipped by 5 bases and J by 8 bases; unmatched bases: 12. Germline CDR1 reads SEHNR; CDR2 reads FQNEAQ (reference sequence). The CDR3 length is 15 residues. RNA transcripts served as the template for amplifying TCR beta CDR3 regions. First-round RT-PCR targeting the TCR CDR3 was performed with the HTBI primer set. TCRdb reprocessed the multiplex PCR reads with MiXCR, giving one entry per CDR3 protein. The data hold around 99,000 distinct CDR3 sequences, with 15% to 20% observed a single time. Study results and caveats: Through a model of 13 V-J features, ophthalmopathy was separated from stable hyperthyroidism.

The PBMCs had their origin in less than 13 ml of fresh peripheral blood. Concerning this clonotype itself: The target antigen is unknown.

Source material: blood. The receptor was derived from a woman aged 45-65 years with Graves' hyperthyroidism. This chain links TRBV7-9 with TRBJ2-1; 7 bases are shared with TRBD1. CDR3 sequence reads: CASSPTIIQGYEQFF. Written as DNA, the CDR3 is TGTGCCAGCAGCCCTACAATAATACAGGGGTATGAGCAGTTCTTC.